Following are 11 T cell receptor beta chains from one sample sequenced in a study of T cells in Graves' hyperthyroidism and ophthalmopathy. Amplified TCR beta CDR3 regions came from RNA transcripts. Researchers ran a first-round RT-PCR on the TCR CDR3 using the HTBI primer set. In TCRdb, the multiplex PCR reads were re-called with MiXCR into one record per CDR3 protein. The sample includes 700,000 or so distinct CDR3 sequences, less than 20% seen only once; the top ten take 8.4%. Sequenced sample: blood. The source is a young man with Graves' hyperthyroidism.

This sequence joins TRBV6-2 or TRBV6-3 and TRBJ2-1; D tentatively fits TRBD1 or TRBD2 (5 bases each). In germline, CDR1 is MNHEY, CDR2 SVGEGT. V lost 2 bases and J lost 7, with 12 bases in between. CDR3 length: 14 amino acids. CDR3 bases: TGTGCCAGCAGTTACGTTACGGGACCGAATGAGCAGTTCTTC. It translates to CASSYVTGPNEQFF.

This clonotype was picked up many times. The V gene is TRBV3-1, the J gene TRBJ1-1, with 7 bases that match TRBD1. Trimming cost V 4 bases and J 1 base; bases outside gene matches: 6. From germline, CDR1 is LGHDT and CDR2 YNNKEL (reference sequence). CDR3 length: 15 residues. CDR3 amino acids: CASSLGTDWNTEAFF. DNA of the CDR3: TGTGCCAGCAGCCTCGGGACAGATTGGAACACTGAAGCTTTCTTT.

Remarks on this clonotype: With a much larger clone just one base away, this may be a read error. The chain has TRBV12-3 or TRBV12-4 and TRBJ1-2; D is unclear. CDR3 length: 15 residues. Written as DNA, the CDR3 is TGTGCCAGCAGTGTACGACGGGCTGCTAACTATGGCTGCACCTTC. This codes for CASSVRRAANYGCTF.

The chain recombines TRBV4-1 with TRBJ2-6; 12 bases are a match to TRBD2. V gave up 3 bases and J gave up 0 bases; unmatched junction bases: 9. Germline V gives CDR1 MGHRA, CDR2 YSYEKL. The CDR3 runs to 20 residues. The CDR3 coding sequence is TGCGCCAGCAGCCACACCCCACTAGCGGGAGGCCCCTCTGGGGCCAACGTCCTGACTTTC. This encodes CASSHTPLAGGPSGANVLTF.

The chain recombines TRBV5-8 with TRBJ2-2, with D tentatively TRBD1 or TRBD2 (6 bases each). CDR1 SGHTS and CDR2 YDEGEE come from the germline V gene. The CDR3 contains 15 residues. V was cut by 4 bases and J by 6 bases, with 16 bases left in between. This CDR3 reads CASSGGPTLAGELFF. CDR3 bases: TGTGCCAGCAGCGGGGGGCCGACCTTGGCCGGGGAGCTGTTTTTT. The full variable domain, rest sourced from reference TRBV5-8 and TRBJ2-2, is EAGVTQSPTHLIKTRGQQATLRCSPISGHTSVYWYQQALGLGLQFLLWYDEGEERNRGNFPPRFSGRQFPNYSSELNVNALELEDSALYLCASSGGPTLAGELFFGEGSRLTVL.

A remark on this clonotype: This could be a read error, since a much larger clone is one nucleotide away. This chain connects TRBV20-1 to TRBJ2-3, with D perhaps matching TRBD1 or TRBD2 (5 bases each). There are 12 residues in the CDR3. The V gene lost 2 bases and the J gene lost 6 bases, with 9 bases spanning the gap. Per the germline V gene, CDR1 is DFQATT and CDR2 is SNEGSKA (reference sequence). CDR3 nucleotides: TGCAGTGCTAGAAGAGGGGCGGATACGCAGTATTTT. As protein: CSARRGADTQYF.

The V call is TRBV29-1, the J call TRBJ1-1; TRBD1 aligns across 7 bases. Germline CDR1 SQVTM, CDR2 ANQGSEA. This CDR3 is built from 15 residues. After removal of 7 bases from V and 1 base from J, the junction contained 12 bases not matched to a gene. This CDR3 is CSGITGAWGNTEAFF. DNA for the CDR3: TGCAGCGGAATTACAGGGGCCTGGGGGAACACTGAAGCTTTCTTT.

This chain uses TRBV20-1 with TRBJ2-7; 12 bases line up with TRBD2. Germline CDR1 and CDR2: DFQATT and SNEGSKA (reference sequence). The CDR3 extends over 16 amino acids. V lost 0 bases and J lost 1; bases outside the gene matches: 4. The CDR3 loop is CSARDEGLAGSYEQYF. CDR3 nucleotides: TGCAGTGCTAGAGATGAAGGACTAGCGGGATCCTACGAGCAGTACTTC.

The chain joins TRBV20-1 to TRBJ2-7; TRBD2 agrees at 11 bases. The V gene's germline CDR1 is DFQATT and CDR2 SNEGSKA (reference sequence). The length of the CDR3 is 14 residues. Germline trimming cut 3 bases from V and 6 bases from J; bases unmatched to any gene: 7. The CDR3 DNA follows: TGCAGTGCTAGGTGGCTAGCGGGAGGAGGCGAGCAGTACTTC. Protein: CSARWLAGGGEQYF.

This clonotype was counted many times. The V and J genes are TRBV12-3 or TRBV12-4 and TRBJ1-5; D not certain. V lost 2 bases to trimming and J lost 4 bases, with 9 bases between them. The CDR3 contains 14 residues. This CDR3 is CASSLQVGNQPQHF. CDR3 sequence (DNA): TGTGCCAGCAGTTTACAAGTAGGGAATCAGCCCCAGCATTTT.

This clonotype has only a few counts. J is TRBJ2-5 and V is TRBV28; D might be TRBD1 or TRBD2, each matching 6 bases. V lost 11 bases, J lost 1 base, and 8 bases lay in between. Germline CDR1 is MDHEN and CDR2 is SYDVKM. The CDR3 sequence is 11 residues long. CDR3 region: CAWGAQETQYF. The CDR3 region has the DNA TGTGCCTGGGGGGCCCAAGAGACCCAGTACTTC.